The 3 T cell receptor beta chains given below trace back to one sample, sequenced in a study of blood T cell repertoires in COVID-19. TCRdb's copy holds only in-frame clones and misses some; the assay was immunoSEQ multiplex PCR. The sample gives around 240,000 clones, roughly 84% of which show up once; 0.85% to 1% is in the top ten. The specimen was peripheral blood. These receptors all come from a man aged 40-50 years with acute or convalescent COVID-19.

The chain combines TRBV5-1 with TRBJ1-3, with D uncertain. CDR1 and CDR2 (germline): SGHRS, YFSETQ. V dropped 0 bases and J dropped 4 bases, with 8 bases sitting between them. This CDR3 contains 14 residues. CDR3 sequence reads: CASSLVPAGNTIYF. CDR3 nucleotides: TGCGCCAGCAGCTTGGTTCCAGCGGGAAACACCATATATTTT.

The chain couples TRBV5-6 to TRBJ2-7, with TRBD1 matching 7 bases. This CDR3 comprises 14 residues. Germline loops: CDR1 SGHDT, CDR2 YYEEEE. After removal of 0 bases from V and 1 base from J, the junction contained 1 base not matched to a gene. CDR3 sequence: CASSLGGQSYEQYF. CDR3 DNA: TGTGCCAGCAGCTTGGGGGGACAGTCCTACGAGCAGTACTTC.

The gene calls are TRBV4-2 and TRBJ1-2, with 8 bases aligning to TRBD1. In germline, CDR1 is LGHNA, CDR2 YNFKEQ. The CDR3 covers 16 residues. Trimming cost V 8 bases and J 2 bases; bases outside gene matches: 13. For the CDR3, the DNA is TGTGCCAGCTCGGGGCAGGGGGCGATGGGGAACTATGGCTACACCTTC. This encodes CASSGQGAMGNYGYTF.